This T cell receptor (beta chain) stems from a study of neurological immune-mediated disorders. A note on this clonotype: One end of the junction varies from germline; a read error may be responsible.

The CDR3 has 17 residues. From germline, CDR1 is MDHEN and CDR2 SYDVKM. Via MiXCR, TCRdb re-called the 5' RACE reads, giving one row per CDR3 protein. The sample carries more than 70,000 distinct CDR3 sequences, about a tenth recorded once. The rearrangement links TRBV28 to TRBJ2-5; no definite D call. Sequencing was done on a sample of PBMCs. The sequence came from a man aged 40-49 years in good health. The CDR3 loop is CAISLNRAGIRYSPQYF. The CDR3 DNA reads as TGTGCCATCAGTTTAAATCGAGCTGGGATACGATATTCGCCCCAGTACTTC.